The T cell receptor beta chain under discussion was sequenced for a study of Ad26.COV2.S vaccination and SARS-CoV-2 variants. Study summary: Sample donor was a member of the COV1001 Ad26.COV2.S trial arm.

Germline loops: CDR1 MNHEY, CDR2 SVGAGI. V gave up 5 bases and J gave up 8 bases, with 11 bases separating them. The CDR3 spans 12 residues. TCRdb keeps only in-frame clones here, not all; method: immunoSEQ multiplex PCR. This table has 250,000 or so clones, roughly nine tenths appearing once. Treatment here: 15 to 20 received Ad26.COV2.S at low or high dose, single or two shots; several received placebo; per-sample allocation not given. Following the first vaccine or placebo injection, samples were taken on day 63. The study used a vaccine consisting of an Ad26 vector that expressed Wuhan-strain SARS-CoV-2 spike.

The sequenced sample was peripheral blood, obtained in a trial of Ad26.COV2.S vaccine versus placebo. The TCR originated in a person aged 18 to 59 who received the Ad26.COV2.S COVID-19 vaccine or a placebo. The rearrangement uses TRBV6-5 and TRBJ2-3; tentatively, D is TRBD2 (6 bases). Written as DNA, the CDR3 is TGTGCCAGCAGTACGGACTACACTACGCAGTATTTT. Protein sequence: CASSTDYTTQYF.